This T cell receptor beta chain was recorded in a study of blood T cell repertoires in COVID-19. In the study overall: The United States, Italy and Spain supplied acute and convalescent COVID-19 samples. T cells, B-cell-depleted T cells, or PBMCs provided the cDNA or gDNA that served as material.

Seattle patients were enrolled while actively infected and followed longitudinally. V shed 2 bases, J shed 4 bases, and the junction held 7 bases outside the gene matches. Germline CDR1 SGHTA, CDR2 FQGTGA. The CDR3 is made up of 16 amino acids. Per the original methods: Reference gene primers were amplified, and this amplification served to estimate nucleated cell counts. TCRdb's copy holds only in-frame clones and misses some; the assay was immunoSEQ multiplex PCR. V and J calls and clone size are given by that table; D and trimming were obtained from the DNA. The table records some 180,000 clones, around 87% of them present only once.

The sequence derives from an elderly woman with COVID-19, enrolled during active disease. The sample consisted of peripheral blood. This chain links TRBV7-3 with TRBJ1-3; 8 bases match TRBD1. CDR3 in amino acids: CASSLGPTGAGNTIYF. CDR3 bases: TGTGCCAGCAGCTTAGGACCGACAGGGGCCGGAAACACCATATATTTT.